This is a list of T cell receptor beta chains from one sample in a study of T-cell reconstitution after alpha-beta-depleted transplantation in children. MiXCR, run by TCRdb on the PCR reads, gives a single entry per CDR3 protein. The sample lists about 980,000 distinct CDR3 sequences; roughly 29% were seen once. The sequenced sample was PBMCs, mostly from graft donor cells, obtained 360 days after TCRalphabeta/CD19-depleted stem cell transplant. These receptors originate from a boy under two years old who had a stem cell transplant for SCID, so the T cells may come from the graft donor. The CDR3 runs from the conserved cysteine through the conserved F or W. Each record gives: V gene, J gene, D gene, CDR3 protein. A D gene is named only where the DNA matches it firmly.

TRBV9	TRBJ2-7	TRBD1	CASSGGTGEVGYEQYF
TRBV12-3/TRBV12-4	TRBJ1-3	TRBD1	CASSFSLTGGTGNTIYF
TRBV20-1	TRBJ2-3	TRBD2	CSARSSGGPTDTQYF
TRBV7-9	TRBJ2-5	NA	CASKVGQQETQYF
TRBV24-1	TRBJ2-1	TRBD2	CATDPGGVKKNEQFF
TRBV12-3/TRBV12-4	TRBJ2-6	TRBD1	CASSPDRDRANVLTF
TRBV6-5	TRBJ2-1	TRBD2	CASSYSIGLANEQFF
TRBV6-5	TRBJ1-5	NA	CASRKTGTGPQHF
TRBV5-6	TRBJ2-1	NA	CASSRDISYNEQFF
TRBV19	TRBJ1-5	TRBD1	CASSDRDRYQPQHF
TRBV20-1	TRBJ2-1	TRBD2	CRVRIGASGDTNEQFF
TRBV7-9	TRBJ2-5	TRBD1	CASSRPTGPIQETQYF
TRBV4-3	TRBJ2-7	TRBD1	CASSHKRQGAPYEQYF
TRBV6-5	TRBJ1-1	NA	CASSLGAYMNTEAFF
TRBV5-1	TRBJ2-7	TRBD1	CASSLGPTGVRRASYEQYF
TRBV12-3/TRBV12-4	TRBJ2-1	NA	CASTPRRVYNEQFF
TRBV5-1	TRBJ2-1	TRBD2	CASSRLSPSGGYNEQFF
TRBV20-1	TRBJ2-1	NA	CSARARGPNEQFF
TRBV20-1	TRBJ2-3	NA	CSARVWTSTDTQYF
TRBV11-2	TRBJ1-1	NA	CASSDPRFGGPMNTEAFF
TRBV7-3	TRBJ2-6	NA	CASSKGTGSGANVLTF
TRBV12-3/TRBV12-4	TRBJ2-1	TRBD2	CASSSYSTSGAYNEQFF